This TCR beta chain was recovered during a study of T cell changes during pregnancy in multiple sclerosis. Sequencing was performed with immunoSEQ multiplex PCR; in TCRdb, only in-frame clones are kept and a portion is missing. The data show about 67,000 clones, with more than 85% seen just once and over 2% held by the top ten. V was cut by 11 bases and J by 0 bases, with 16 bases left in between. The CDR3 extends over 14 amino acids. The germline CDR1 and CDR2 sequences are MNHNS and SASEGT. The genes are TRBV6-1 and TRBJ1-1, with D possibly matching TRBD1 (5 bases). This sample comprised peripheral blood, obtained in the first trimester of pregnancy. The receptor was isolated from a female donor with multiple sclerosis, enrolled in a pregnancy study. DNA of the CDR3: TGTGCCGGCTCCAATGGGGGGGTGAACACTGAAGCTTTCTTT. This codes for CAGSNGGVNTEAFF.